The rows below give T cell receptor beta chains drawn from one sample of a study of blood T cell repertoires in COVID-19. Using immunoSEQ multiplex PCR, the repertoire was profiled, and TCRdb retains in-frame clones only, with some absent. The sample yields 120,000 or so clones, 85% seen once. Sequences were obtained from peripheral blood. These receptors originate from a man of 80 years or more with active or convalescent COVID-19. CDR3s include the opening cysteine and the closing phenylalanine or tryptophan. D genes are given only for firm matches. Only part of the rows carry a size: once, few, many, or a class if the clone is expanded.

- - TRBJ2-6 TRBV5-1 TGCGCCAGCAGCTTGGTTCAGTATGGGGCCAACGTCCTGACTTTC CASSLVQYGANVLTF
TRBD2 - TRBJ2-2 TRBV7-2 TGTGCCAGCAGCTCCGGGGGCCGACTAGCGGGGGCGAACACCGGGGAGCTGTTTTTT CASSSGGRLAGANTGELFF
- - TRBJ2-7 TRBV21-1 TGTGCCAGCAGCCTACAGGGAAGTGGGGCCTACGAGCAGTACTTC CASSLQGSGAYEQYF
- - TRBJ2-7 TRBV27 TGTGCCAGCAAGAACGTCTGGGGCCCGGTCGAGCAGTACTTC CASKNVWGPVEQYF
TRBD2 - TRBJ2-2 TRBV5-1 TGCGCCAGCAGCTTGACTAGCGGGCCACAAGGCACCGGGGAGCTGTTTTTT CASSLTSGPQGTGELFF
- - TRBJ1-2 TRBV2 TGTGCCAGCAGTGCCAGGCTCTATGGCTACACCTTC CASSARLYGYTF
- - TRBJ1-5 TRBV28 TGTGCCAGCAGTTTTCATCAGGGGCAGGGGAATCAGCCCCAGCATTTT CASSFHQGQGNQPQHF
TRBD1 once TRBJ1-5 TRBV19 TGTGCCAGTAGTATACGGACAGGGGGTCTCAATCAGCCCCAGCATTTT CASSIRTGGLNQPQHF
TRBD2 - TRBJ2-2 TRBV27 TGTGCCAGCAGTTTCGCGGGGGGAAGCGGGGAGCTGTTTTTT CASSFAGGSGELFF
- - TRBJ1-3 TRBV19 TGTGCCAGTAGTACAGCGGGAAACACCATATATTTT CASSTAGNTIYF
TRBD2 - TRBJ2-5 TRBV11-3 TGTGCCAGCAGCCGGTCGGGACTAGCGGGGGGAGGGGCCCAGTACTTC CASSRSGLAGGGAQYF
- once TRBJ1-2 TRBV9 TGTGCCAGCAGCGCCCGGGGGGACCACTATGGCTACACCTTC CASSARGDHYGYTF
TRBD1 - TRBJ2-4 TRBV6-5 TGTGCCAGCAGCGTGACAGGGGCGGACATTCAGTACTTC CASSVTGADIQYF
- - TRBJ2-5 TRBV28 TGTGCCACTTACCCCAGGGTCCAAGAGACCCAGTACTTC CATYPRVQETQYF
TRBD2 - TRBJ2-7 TRBV19 TGTGCCACCCAGGGACTAGCGGGTTACGAGCAGTACTTC CATQGLAGYEQYF
- - TRBJ1-4 TRBV11-2 TGTGCCAGCAGACGGACACCGACAACTAATGAAAAACTGTTTTTT CASRRTPTTNEKLFF
TRBD1 - TRBJ1-5 TRBV6-6 TGTGCCAGCAGCCAGGGACAGGGTTGGCAGCCCCAGCATTTT CASSQGQGWQPQHF
- - TRBJ1-1 TRBV12-3/TRBV12-4 TGTGCCAGCAGCAGGGTGGTGAACACTGAAGCTTTCTTT CASSRVVNTEAFF
TRBD2 once TRBJ2-3 TRBV7-9 TGTGCCAGCAGCTTAGAACAGCGGGGGAGCACAGATACGCAGTATTTT CASSLEQRGSTDTQYF
- - TRBJ1-2 TRBV6-2/TRBV6-3 TGTGCCAGCAGTTACGCCTCACAGAGTAACTATGGCTACACCTTC CASSYASQSNYGYTF
TRBD1 - TRBJ1-6 TRBV7-9 TGTGCCAGCAGCTCACATGACAGGGCTTCACCCCTCCACTTT CASSSHDRASPLHF
TRBD1 once TRBJ1-2 TRBV5-4 TGTGCCAGCAGCACGTGGACAGGGTCGGACGCTGGCTACACCTTC CASSTWTGSDAGYTF
- - TRBJ1-4 TRBV15 TGTGCCACCAGCTTCGGACGGGAGGAAAAACTGTTTTTT CATSFGREEKLFF
- - TRBJ1-2 TRBV7-2 TGTGCCAGCAGCTTAGGGTTGGGGGCGCGGGGCTACACCTTC CASSLGLGARGYTF
TRBD1 - TRBJ1-2 TRBV5-1 TGCGCCAGCAGCTCCGGGACAGGGAACTATGGCTACACCTTC CASSSGTGNYGYTF
TRBD1 - TRBJ1-6 TRBV19 TGTGCCAGTAGTACTTACCCCGGGACAGGGCACTCACCCCTCCACTTT CASSTYPGTGHSPLHF